These 18 T cell receptor beta chains were all obtained from the same sample, sequenced in a study of Ad26.COV2.S vaccination and SARS-CoV-2 variants. Using immunoSEQ multiplex PCR, the repertoire was profiled, and TCRdb retains in-frame clones only, with some absent. Among 500,000 or so clones, approximately 92% were seen once, and the ten largest hold approximately 2.5%. This sample's treatment: some 19 received Ad26.COV2.S at low or high dose, single or two shots; 5 received placebo; per-sample allocation not given. Specimen acquisition occurred on day 63 following the initial vaccine or placebo injection. Sequences were derived from peripheral blood, sampled in a trial of Ad26.COV2.S vaccine versus placebo. These receptors all come from a person between 18 and 59 years old who received the Ad26.COV2.S COVID-19 vaccine or a placebo.

V usage is TRBV7-2 and J usage is TRBJ2-2; weak D call: TRBD1 (6 bases). CDR1 SGHTA and CDR2 FQGNSA come from the germline V gene. The CDR3 loop spans 16 amino acids. Trimming left V 5 bases short and J 5 bases short, with 18 bases between. The CDR3 DNA follows: TGTGCCAGCAGCCTCCCCCGGACAGCCAGAACCGGGGAGCTGTTTTTT. As protein: CASSLPRTARTGELFF.

The chain has TRBV15 and TRBJ1-3; D is unclear. Looked up from germline, CDR1 is LNHNV and CDR2 is YYDKDF (reference sequence). The V gene lost 4 bases and the J gene lost 0 bases, with 10 bases spanning the gap. The CDR3 totals 15 residues. CDR3 DNA sequence: TGTGCCACCAGCATCGACCGCCACTCTGGAAACACCATATATTTT. Amino acid sequence: CATSIDRHSGNTIYF. The complete variable domain, with remaining parts taken from reference TRBV15 and TRBJ1-3, reads DAMVIQNPRYQVTQFGKPVTLSCSQTLNHNVMYWYQQKSSQAPKLLFHYYDKDFNNEADTPDNFQSRRPNTSFCFLDIRSPGLGDTAMYLCATSIDRHSGNTIYFGEGSWLTVV.

The chain carries TRBV9 and TRBJ2-5; D is tentatively TRBD1 or TRBD2 (6 bases each). V was shortened by 0 bases and J by 5 bases, with 17 bases between the two germline ends. Germline assignment: CDR1 SGDLS and CDR2 YYNGEE. The CDR3 is made up of 16 amino acids. CDR3 bases: TGTGCCAGCAGCGTAGAAGGGTTGGGGGGCTCCGAGACCCAGTACTTC. Its protein is CASSVEGLGGSETQYF.

V and J are TRBV11-2 and TRBJ2-1; D may correspond to TRBD1 or TRBD2 (6 bases each). This CDR3 is 16 amino acids long. The V gene's germline CDR1 is SGHAT and CDR2 FQNNGV. V gave up 1 base and J gave up 8 bases, with 18 bases separating them. CDR3 nucleotides: TGTGCCAGCAGCTTAGTCCCGGGGGTAGGGGGATATGAGCAGTTCTTC. This gives the protein CASSLVPGVGGYEQFF.

The DNA for the CDR3 is TGTGCCACCAGCAGAGCCAAGACAGGGAAGAATGAAAAACTGTTTTTT. Its translation: CATSRAKTGKNEKLFF. The J gene is TRBJ1-4, the V gene TRBV15, with 7 positions matching TRBD1. J was trimmed by 5 bases and V by 1 base; bases with no gene match: 7. Germline V CDR1 and CDR2: LNHNV, YYDKDF (reference sequence). The CDR3 sequence is 16 residues long.

The rearrangement links TRBV19 to TRBJ2-3; no reliable D call. Trimming removed 3 bases from V and 4 bases from J, with 8 bases in between. The CDR3 has 13 amino acids. CDR1 and CDR2 from the germline V gene are LNHDA and SQIVND (reference sequence). The CDR3 region is CASSMLDPDTQYF. CDR3 DNA: TGTGCCAGTAGTATGCTAGACCCAGATACGCAGTATTTT. The whole variable domain, remainder taken from reference TRBV19 and TRBJ2-3, is DGGITQSPKYLFRKEGQNVTLSCEQNLNHDAMYWYRQDPGQGLRLIYYSQIVNDFQKGDIAEGYSVSREKKESFPLTVTSAQKNPTAFYLCASSMLDPDTQYFGPGTRLTVL.

The chain couples TRBV6-2 or TRBV6-3 to TRBJ1-5; possibly TRBD1 for D (6 bases). This CDR3 contains 15 residues. Germline V lookup: CDR1 MNHEY, CDR2 SVGEGT. Trimming removed 2 bases from V and 5 bases from J, with 13 bases in between. CDR3 sequence: CASSYGDTYHQPQHF. CDR3 DNA sequence: TGTGCCAGCAGTTACGGGGACACGTACCATCAGCCCCAGCATTTT.

This rearrangement joins TRBV7-2 to TRBJ2-1; no definite D call. Trimming cost V 2 bases and J 7 bases, with 9 bases left between them. Germline V gives CDR1 SGHTA, CDR2 FQGNSA. The length of the CDR3 is 13 residues. CDR3: CASSLNFPNEQFF. Written as DNA, the CDR3 is TGTGCCAGCAGCTTAAACTTCCCAAATGAGCAGTTCTTC.

CDR3 region: CASTPGSPPYEQYV. The CDR3 region has the DNA TGTGCCAGCACCCCAGGGAGCCCCCCCTACGAGCAGTACGTC. This rearrangement joins TRBV3-1 (or the pseudogene TRBV3-2) to TRBJ2-7; D is possibly TRBD1 or TRBD2 (5 bases each). V gave up 7 bases and J gave up 2 bases, with 15 bases separating them. Germline assignment: CDR1 LGHDT and CDR2 YNNKEL (reference sequence). CDR3 size: 14 residues.

This chain joins TRBV19 and TRBJ2-3; possible D gene TRBD1, 6 bases. The V gene lost 9 bases and the J gene lost 0 bases, with 7 bases spanning the gap. The length of the CDR3 is 12 residues. CDR1 and CDR2 (germline): LNHDA, SQIVND (reference sequence). The CDR3 region is CASRGSTDTQYF. The CDR3 DNA follows: TGTGCCAGCAGGGGTAGCACAGATACGCAGTATTTT.

This clone was picked up one time. This chain links TRBV15 with TRBJ2-5; possibly TRBD1 or TRBD2 for D (5 bases each). The CDR3 length is 14 residues. Germline CDR1 reads LNHNV; CDR2 reads YYDKDF (reference sequence). The V gene lost 1 base and the J gene lost 4 bases, with 10 bases spanning the gap. The CDR3 nucleotides read TGTGCCACCAGCAGAGGGGACGGAGGAGAGACCCAGTACTTC. Its protein product is CATSRGDGGETQYF.

This clone occurred once. This chain links TRBV18 with TRBJ1-3; D is ambiguous. This CDR3 comprises 18 residues. V shed 1 base and J shed 0 bases, with 16 bases lying between them. CDR1 KGHSH and CDR2 LQKENI come from the germline V gene. DNA of the CDR3: TGTGCCAGCTCACCACAAGGTAGAGGTACCCTCTCTGGAAACACCATATATTTT. Its protein is CASSPQGRGTLSGNTIYF. The full variable domain, in which reference TRBV18 and TRBJ1-3 provide the parts outside the CDR3, is NAGVMQNPRHLVRRRGQEARLRCSPMKGHSHVYWYRQLPEEGLKFMVYLQKENIIDESGMPKERFSAEFPKEGPSILRIQQVVRGDSAAYFCASSPQGRGTLSGNTIYFGEGSWLTVV.

The chain is built from TRBV7-3 and TRBJ2-1; TRBD2 matches at 8 bases. Trimming cost V 4 bases and J 1 base; bases outside gene matches: 3. CDR1 and CDR2 (germline): SGHTA, FQGTGA. This CDR3 comprises 15 residues. The CDR3 region is CASSSGTRSYNEQFF. CDR3 nucleotide sequence: TGTGCCAGCAGCTCCGGGACTAGATCCTACAATGAGCAGTTCTTC.

V usage is TRBV29-1 and J usage is TRBJ2-3; D ambiguous. Germline CDR1 reads SQVTM; CDR2 reads ANQGSEA. This CDR3 is built from 12 residues. V was shortened by 4 bases and J by 6 bases, with 11 bases between the two germline ends. The chain's CDR3 is CSVGSRPDTQYF. The CDR3 DNA reads as TGCAGCGTTGGATCCCGTCCCGATACGCAGTATTTT.

V gene TRBV7-2 combines with J gene TRBJ1-4; D gene unclear. This CDR3 region has 14 residues. Trimming left V 4 bases short and J 5 bases short, with 11 bases between. The germline V gene has CDR1 SGHTA and CDR2 FQGNSA. The CDR3 spells CASSSEGGNEKLFF. For the CDR3, the DNA is TGTGCCAGCAGCTCCGAAGGTGGAAATGAAAAACTGTTTTTT.

The chain has TRBV7-3 and TRBJ2-2, with 7 bases that match TRBD2. V shed 5 bases, J shed 1 base, and the junction held 4 bases outside the gene matches. Germline CDR1 is SGHTA and CDR2 is FQGTGA. CDR3 length equals 15 residues. The CDR3 spells CASSPGGKNTGELFF. The CDR3 DNA reads as TGTGCCAGCAGCCCCGGGGGGAAGAACACCGGGGAGCTGTTTTTT.

This clone was found once. The V call is TRBV28, the J call TRBJ1-4, with 7 bases that match TRBD1. Germline lookup yields CDR1 MDHEN and CDR2 SYDVKM. There are 19 residues in the CDR3. The V segment lost 6 bases and the J segment 3 bases; nucleotides outside the gene matches: 19. The CDR3 region is CASSHLGTVPRGANEKLFF. The CDR3 bases are TGTGCCAGCAGCCACCTTGGGACAGTCCCGCGTGGGGCTAATGAAAAACTGTTTTTT.

The chain has TRBV21-1 and TRBJ2-3; the table's D call TRBD2 went unverified against the DNA. TRBV21-1 is assigned pseudogene status. This CDR3 has 17 residues. The CDR3 DNA is TGTGCCAGCAGCAAAGGGACTAGCGGGAAACGAGCAGATACGCAGTATTTT. Translating gives CASSKGTSGKRADTQYF.